The subject of this entry is one T cell receptor beta chain. The target of this receptor is not known. No base qualities exist here, and no much larger clone lies one base off it. The CDR3, cysteine through phenylalanine, is 13 amino acids long. Only the CDR3 region is kept as DNA, spanning 39 bases read in frame from base 1. V ends up 6 bases short and J 8 bases short, with an unmatched junction base count of 9. From the germline V gene, CDR1 is MGHRA and CDR2 is YSYEKL. The library relied on the immunoSEQ multiplex PCR assay. For the multiplex PCR, a mixture combining 60 forward primers for TCR Vbeta segments and 13 reverse primers for TCR Jbeta segments was used. Amplification of the CDR3 region of rearranged TCR beta genes was performed with a multiplex PCR assay on genomic DNA. The amplified TCR beta libraries were sequenced on the Illumina HiSeq System as 87-base-pair reads. In the original analysis: A later analysis counted tens of millions of unique TCR beta chains across the 666 repertoires, and roughly 9.9 million of these chains were shared by at least two donors. Raw reads were error-corrected and collapsed into unique sequences by a nearest-neighbor algorithm in which closely related sequences were merged to remove PCR and sequencing errors. Alignment of CDR3 sequences to IMGT reference sequences was used to assign V, D and J gene segments. Each retained sequence needed at least a six-nucleotide match to both a V gene segment and a J gene segment. A rearrangement was called productive if the CDR3 had no stop codons and remained in frame with V and J, and every other rearrangement was called non-productive. Following IMGT convention, CDR3 was defined as the stretch from the second conserved V-encoded cysteine to the conserved J-encoded phenylalanine. The earlier analysis of fewer than 750 of the donors excluded sequences that lacked an unambiguous match to a single V gene segment. In an earlier analysis of several hundred of the donors, V segments were called functional above 56.7% productive rearrangements and were called segregating when the between-donor standard deviation exceeded 5%. A statistical classification framework was built to diagnose cytomegalovirus status from the catalog of TCR beta chain sequences. A later analysis assigned V and J genes by comparing TCR nucleotide sequences with IMGT/GENE-DB human TR gene sequences. Using the TCRdist pipeline, a later analysis assigned CDR3 sequences along with most-parsimonious VDJ recombination scenarios. In a later analysis, each TCR beta chain was defined by its CDR3 amino acid sequence together with its V-gene family, and reads lacking a unique V-gene family were excluded. A later analysis removed 500 to 650 highly shared, low-generation-probability nucleotide sequences to deal with suspected cross-contamination and a sequencing artifact. In a later analysis, a clonal expansion index for each public chain was calculated from normalized within-repertoire ranks of inferred template counts. Generation probabilities in a later analysis came from a VDJ recombination model fitted to out-of-frame rearrangements, and those results were checked against IGoR. In a later analysis, TCR-TCR, TCR-HLA and TCR-CMV co-occurrence was scored with hypergeometric tests, and a repertoire-size bias correction was applied to TCR pairs. False discovery rates were estimated in a later analysis by permuting HLA or CMV assignments 20 times. In a later analysis, co-occurring TCRs were grouped with DBSCAN, and TCRdist sequence similarity was added when clustering was performed within HLA-allele-positive subsets. For co-occurrence clustering, repertoires with fewer than 30,000 or more than 120,000 public chains were excluded, along with four or five repertoires with anomalous nucleotide sharing. The table comes from immuneACCESS by way of TCRdb, which keeps in-frame sequences with V and J called. Part of the clones is missing from these tables; in studies checked, under half for an unresolved V gene and the rest for unknown reasons. V and J calls and clone size are as listed in that table; D and trimming were resolved from the DNA. Across this sample there are 210,000 or so clones, with 83% seen only once. 1.1% to 1.5% of the sample is in the top ten clones.

The cohort consisted of hundreds of healthy bone marrow donors. At the time of sampling, all cohort members were nominally healthy, though unrecorded immune exposures were likely present. The donor tested CMV seronegative and was one of the 352 seronegative cohort members. Each donor provided a peripheral blood sample, and peripheral blood mononuclear cells were used for TCR beta sequencing. Genomic DNA extraction from the blood cell samples was performed with the Qiagen DNeasy Blood Extraction Kit. This sample is drawn from a study of cytomegalovirus exposure and HLA in healthy donors (dated by TCRdb to the late 2010s). Looking at the study overall: According to an earlier analysis of 550 to 750 of the donors, some 170 million T cells yielded over 100 million unique TCR beta sequences and about 300 Gb of sequence data. In the later analysis, no new phenotypic data were used to find candidate immune exposures; instead, reliance was placed on TCR beta sequences and their occurrence across donors. In addition to the first cohort of about 650 subjects, a separate validation cohort of 130 or so different subjects was used. All discovery cohort repertoires had been generated on a single sequencing platform. HLA typing included class I and class II loci at four-digit resolution. Approximately 300 gigabases of sequencing data and around 80 million unique TCR sequences made up an early release that covered around 640 HLA-typed donors. High-throughput TCR immunosequencing, statistical association of individual TCRs with disease status, and machine learning were combined to predict cytomegalovirus infection status. Donor age, sex, ethnicity and CMV serostatus were compiled alongside the repertoire data. The study used immunosequencing to profile the T cell repertoires of several hundred subjects and linked those repertoires to cytomegalovirus serostatus. A later analysis re-examined previously published TCR beta repertoires from 500 to 700 donors and added high-resolution HLA genotyping to investigate patterns of TCR occurrence. Of the roughly 400 genotyped donors, 81% were placed in the genetic ancestry cluster associated with self-reported Caucasian donors. Roughly 5 DR-DQ haplotypes were handled as single units for association and clustering, since linkage in the cohort was strong. To decide whether each TCR beta V gene segment behaved as functional or pseudogenic, an earlier analysis of some 600 of the donors relied on high-throughput TCR beta sequencing. Typing coverage varied by locus: roughly 629-630 donors for A, B, C, DRB1 and DQB1; around 560 for DQA1; approximately 570 for DPA1; approximately 470 for DPB1. The study aimed to test whether signatures of past pathogen exposure could be identified by cataloging public T cell receptors. In a later genetic analysis, genome-wide SNP genotypes for about 65% of the roughly 700 donors were used, and that subset was treated as a discovery cohort. Among roughly 400 genotyped donors of the cohort, an average of approximately 240,000 unique TCR beta nucleotide sequences was sequenced per donor, of which about 19% were non-productive.

Summary of the overall study and its limitations: Most TCR sequences were observed very rarely across donors, whereas some public TCRs were present in many individuals. A few of the identified cytomegalovirus-associated TCR beta chains were confirmed in vitro to be specific for cytomegalovirus antigens. An earlier analysis of several hundred of the donors showed that most TCR beta V segments appeared in productive rearrangements either about 90% or about 30% of the time, which broadly matched IMGT annotations. An association between a missense DCLRE1C variant and V-gene and J-gene trimming of TCR beta chains was found in a later genetic analysis and replicated in an independent cohort. Around 16 rarely observed V segments, including chromosome 9 orphons, were excluded from the earlier analysis of several hundred of the donors because counts were too low. In a later analysis, HLA-associated TCR beta chains showed more clonal expansion and lower generation probabilities than non-associated chains that were equally common. Assigning TCR associations to individual alleles was difficult when HLA alleles, especially DR and DQ, strongly co-occurred. According to a later genetic analysis, donors in an Asian-associated ancestry cluster had fewer N-insertions in productive TCRs than the approximately 670-donor mean. Sequencing depth was assumed to be roughly uniform across donors in the presence/absence analyses, though that assumption may not hold. The 87-base-pair reads could not distinguish some IMGT-functional V segments, including TRBV6-2 and TRBV6-3, so those segments were excluded. A further reported finding was that TCR beta sequences accurately predicted the HLA-A and HLA-B alleles for most subjects in the first cohort. Several of the top co-occurrence clusters appeared to be linked to parvovirus B19, influenza, CMV and Epstein-Barr virus, according to a later analysis. Most CMV-associated TCR beta chains appeared to be HLA-restricted in a later analysis, and the HLA associations seemed to be driven largely by CMV exposure. At a false discovery rate of 0.05, a later analysis linked 15,000 to 20,000 TCR beta sequences to specific HLA alleles. The study listed 150 to 200 TCR beta chains as associated with cytomegalovirus. In a later analysis, the rate of TCR association differed among HLA loci, with DRB1 alleles having the most associated TCRs and HLA-C alleles having the fewest. Immune exposure information for the cohort was limited to CMV serostatus. Correlated functional status among segregating V segments might reflect linkage disequilibrium, but an unknown experimental factor could not be ruled out. In both the original and validation cohorts, the classifier was reported to diagnose cytomegalovirus status with high specificity and sensitivity. The authors suggested that the approach could potentially be generalized to other disease states and immunological phenotypes. The cohort was sequenced for TCR beta chains only, and without alpha or paired-chain data the features that could be detected were limited. Because HLA typing was unavailable for some donors at each locus, only the typed subset was used in association tests. The sequencing pipeline was judged likely to have produced a cluster of highly shared sequence variants as a technical artifact.

This receptor was taken from a girl aged 5 to 17 in good health and CMV-seronegative. This receptor chain uses TRBV4-1 and TRBJ1-2; 7 middle bases align to TRBD1. Sequencing used PBMCs. The sequenced DNA is TGCGCCAGCAGTTCGGGGCAGGGGGTCGGCTACACCTTC. This yields the protein CASSSGQGVGYTF.